Reported below is one T cell receptor beta chain. The germline V gene has CDR1 MGHDK and CDR2 SYGVNS. V shed 3 bases and J shed 3 bases, with 22 bases lying between them. This CDR3 comprises 18 residues. Source study methods: The authors estimated nucleated cell counts from reference gene primer amplification. This table comes from immunoSEQ multiplex PCR, and its TCRdb copy is limited to in-frame clones, with some not included. V and J calls and clone size follow that table, whereas D and trimming were derived from the DNA. This table holds approximately 240,000 clones, more than 65% found once. These data are taken from a study of blood T cell repertoires in COVID-19. Study information: Specimens from acute and convalescent COVID-19 originated in the United States, Italy and Spain. T cells, B-cell-depleted T cells, or PBMCs provided the cDNA or gDNA that served as material.

Material: peripheral blood. The receptor was isolated from a woman aged 35 to 49 who had recovered from COVID-19. The rearrangement links TRBV25-1 to TRBJ2-3; D is possibly TRBD1 (5 bases). CDR3 DNA sequence: TGTGCCAGCAGTGACTCCACAGGCGGTAGGGCCTGGACAGATACGCAGTATTTT. Amino acid sequence: CASSDSTGGRAWTDTQYF.